This passage covers 31 T cell receptor beta chains from one sample sequenced in a study of shared T cell receptors in the human thymus. The protocol was immunoSEQ multiplex PCR, while the TCRdb copy is restricted to in-frame clones and leaves out a portion. The sample lists 500,000 to 850,000 clones, over 75% occurring once. These data were likewise used in another study, on human thymus T cells.

Input material: thymocytes. The receptors come from a boy under two years old with a congenital heart defect.

This clone was seen only a few times. The V and J genes are TRBV6-6 and TRBJ2-4; the match to TRBD1 covers 9 bases. CDR1 MNHNY and CDR2 SVGAGI come from the germline V gene (reference sequence). The length of the CDR3 is 14 residues. Trimming cost V 2 bases and J 8 bases; bases outside gene matches: 4. The CDR3 protein is CASSYRTGADIQYF. CDR3 bases: TGTGCCAGCAGTTACCGGACAGGGGCGGACATTCAGTACTTC.

The chain joins TRBV19 to TRBJ2-7, with D perhaps matching TRBD1 (6 bases). CDR1 is LNHDA and CDR2 is SQIVND in the germline V gene (reference sequence). The CDR3 has 13 residues. V was cut by 5 bases and J by 4 bases, with 12 bases left in between. The CDR3 bases are TGTGCCAGTAGTGCTAGGACAGATTACGAGCAGTACTTC. This encodes CASSARTDYEQYF.

The chain is built from TRBV5-4 and TRBJ2-7; 8 nucleotides align to TRBD1. The CDR3 runs 17 residues. Trimming cost V 0 bases and J 0 bases; bases outside gene matches: 8. Germline V lookup: CDR1 SGHNT, CDR2 YYREEE (reference sequence). The CDR3 protein is CASSLGTGPRSSYEQYF. The CDR3 DNA follows: TGTGCCAGCAGCTTGGGGACAGGGCCCAGGAGCTCCTACGAGCAGTACTTC. Combining the CDR3 with reference TRBV5-4 and TRBJ2-7 gives the whole variable domain ETGVTQSPTHLIKTRGQQVTLRCSSQSGHNTVSWYQQALGQGPQFIFQYYREEENGRGNFPPRFSGLQFPNYSSELNVNALELDDSALYLCASSLGTGPRSSYEQYFGPGTRLTVT.

The rearrangement joins TRBV5-4 to TRBJ2-1; D perhaps matches TRBD1 (6 bases). There are 15 residues in the CDR3. Per the germline V gene, CDR1 is SGHNT and CDR2 is YYREEE (reference sequence). Trimming took 3 bases from V and 5 from J, leaving 15 bases between them. The CDR3 reads CASSYKGQPNNEQFF. The DNA for the CDR3 is TGTGCCAGCAGCTACAAAGGACAGCCTAACAATGAGCAGTTCTTC.

The gene calls are TRBV7-2 and TRBJ2-1, with 7 bases fitting TRBD2. Germline V gives CDR1 SGHTA, CDR2 FQGNSA. With 4 bases clipped from V and 1 base from J, the junction kept 1 base outside the gene matches. CDR3 length equals 14 residues. The CDR3 region has the DNA TGTGCCAGCAGCTGTAGCGGGTCCTACAATGAGCAGTTCTTC. Its translation is CASSCSGSYNEQFF.

The chain employs TRBV20-1 and TRBJ2-3; 8 bases match TRBD1. CDR3 length equals 10 residues. CDR1 is DFQATT, CDR2 SNEGSKA, per germline (reference sequence). Germline trimming cut 2 bases from V and 13 bases from J; bases unmatched to any gene: 2. CDR3 coding DNA: TGCAGTGCTAGAAAGGACAGGGAGTATTTT. Protein: CSARKDREYF.

V gene TRBV5-1 combines with J gene TRBJ1-2; D is unclear. The CDR3 length is 14 residues. Trimming removed 4 bases from V and 4 bases from J, with 14 bases in between. Germline values: CDR1 SGHRS, CDR2 YFSETQ. DNA for the CDR3: TGCGCCAGCAGCCCCGGACGAGGGTTCTATGGCTACACCTTC. This sequence encodes CASSPGRGFYGYTF.

This chain uses TRBV9 with TRBJ2-1; 10 nucleotides match TRBD2. Germline V gene lookup returns CDR1 SGDLS and CDR2 YYNGEE. The CDR3 runs 16 residues. V gave up 0 bases and J gave up 6 bases; unmatched junction bases: 6. This chain's CDR3 is CASSVGPAGGRNEQFF. Written as DNA, the CDR3 is TGTGCCAGCAGCGTAGGTCCAGCGGGAGGGCGCAATGAGCAGTTCTTC. The whole variable domain, filled in from reference TRBV9 and TRBJ2-1, reads DSGVTQTPKHLITATGQRVTLRCSPRSGDLSVYWYQQSLDQGLQFLIQYYNGEERAKGNILERFSAQQFPDLHSELNLSSLELGDSALYFCASSVGPAGGRNEQFFGPGTRLTVL.

The V and J genes are TRBV19 and TRBJ2-7, with a possible D match to TRBD1 (7 bases). CDR3 size: 16 residues. Trimming left V 4 bases short and J 2 bases short, with 18 bases between. Germline V gives CDR1 LNHDA, CDR2 SQIVND (reference sequence). In nucleotides, the CDR3 is TGTGCCAGTAGTACCTCGACAGGGCGGGGTACCTACGAGCAGTACTTC. Its protein product is CASSTSTGRGTYEQYF.

This chain connects TRBV5-4 to TRBJ2-7; TRBD2 aligns across 11 bases. This CDR3 spans 16 amino acids. V lost 4 bases to trimming and J lost 5 bases; unmatched junction nucleotides: 11. Germline V gene data show CDR1 as SGHNT and CDR2 as YYREEE (reference sequence). The CDR3 DNA reads TGTGCCAGCAGCCCCGGTGGGACTAGCGGTTACAACGAGCAGTACTTC. Its protein is CASSPGGTSGYNEQYF. Based on the CDR3 plus reference TRBV5-4 and TRBJ2-7, the full variable domain is ETGVTQSPTHLIKTRGQQVTLRCSSQSGHNTVSWYQQALGQGPQFIFQYYREEENGRGNFPPRFSGLQFPNYSSELNVNALELDDSALYLCASSPGGTSGYNEQYFGPGTRLTVT.

This clone has only a few counts. The gene calls are TRBV5-1 and TRBJ2-4; TRBD1 agrees at 9 bases. J lost 0 bases, V lost 4 bases, and 5 bases had no gene match. Germline CDR1 reads SGHRS; CDR2 reads YFSETQ. The CDR3 runs to 16 residues. CDR3 DNA sequence: TGCGCCAGCAGCGGGGACAGGGCACTAGCCAAAAACATTCAGTACTTC. Translated: CASSGDRALAKNIQYF.

The chain uses TRBV30 and TRBJ2-1, with 16 positions matching TRBD2. CDR3 size: 17 residues. Germline CDR1 reads GTSNPN; CDR2 reads SVGIG (reference sequence). The V segment lost 6 bases and the J segment 5 bases; nucleotides outside the gene matches: 10. The CDR3 DNA sequence: TGTGCCTGCTACGGGACTAGCGGGAGGGCCAGGGACAATGAGCAGTTCTTC. It is translated as CACYGTSGRARDNEQFF.

This chain connects TRBV7-8 to TRBJ2-2; D gene ambiguous. Trimming stripped 5 bases from V and 3 bases from J, with 19 bases between. CDR3 length equals 17 residues. CDR1 and CDR2 (germline): SGHVS, FQNEAQ. DNA for the CDR3: TGTGCCAGCAGCCGCACCCAACACCGTTATCACACCGGGGAGCTGTTTTTT. Translated, it gives CASSRTQHRYHTGELFF.

The chain links TRBV30 to TRBJ2-1; TRBD2 agrees at 9 bases. The CDR3 covers 16 residues. V lost 0 bases, J lost 5 bases, and 8 bases stayed unmatched. Germline V CDR1 and CDR2: GTSNPN, SVGIG (reference sequence). The CDR3 region is CAWSVCGRGAHNEQFF. In DNA form, the CDR3 reads TGTGCCTGGAGTGTCTGCGGGAGGGGGGCACACAATGAGCAGTTCTTC.

The gene calls are TRBV9 and TRBJ2-4; D gene ambiguous. Germline V gene lookup returns CDR1 SGDLS and CDR2 YYNGEE. Trimming cost V 3 bases and J 7 bases, with 8 bases left between them. CDR3 size: 12 residues. CDR3 region: CASSGPWNIQYF. CDR3 DNA sequence: TGTGCCAGCAGCGGGCCTTGGAACATTCAGTACTTC.

The chain links TRBV15 to TRBJ2-3; 8 bases match TRBD2. This CDR3 is 15 amino acids long. V dropped 5 bases and J dropped 4; count of bases not matched to a gene: 8. Germline V lookup: CDR1 LNHNV, CDR2 YYDKDF (reference sequence). Here the CDR3 reads CATSFRLASSDTQYF. The CDR3 coding sequence is TGTGCCACCAGCTTTCGACTAGCGAGCTCAGATACGCAGTATTTT.

The chain joins TRBV27 to TRBJ2-2; no clear D gene. Germline values: CDR1 MNHEY, CDR2 SMNVEV (reference sequence). V gave up 0 bases and J gave up 0 bases, with 11 bases separating them. The CDR3 loop spans 17 amino acids. The CDR3 protein is CASSLSFDKPNTGELFF. The CDR3, as DNA: TGTGCCAGCAGTTTATCGTTCGACAAACCGAACACCGGGGAGCTGTTTTTT.

This rearrangement joins TRBV28 to TRBJ2-7; weak D call: TRBD1 (5 bases). Germline values: CDR1 MDHEN, CDR2 SYDVKM. The CDR3 consists of 11 residues. The V end was cut by 2 bases, the J end by 13 bases, with 12 bases between. CDR3 bases: TGTGCCAGCAGTTTAGGACATTCTAATTACTTC. Translating gives CASSLGHSNYF.

The chain recombines TRBV5-4 with TRBJ2-7, with a weak D call TRBD1 (6 bases). Deletions cut 4 bases from V and 8 bases from J, with 22 bases between. The CDR3 length is 15 residues. Germline V gives CDR1 SGHNT, CDR2 YYREEE (reference sequence). CDR3 in amino acids: CASSAGTSPHPQQYF. CDR3 DNA: TGTGCCAGCAGCGCCGGGACAAGCCCTCACCCCCAGCAGTACTTC.

The chain is built from TRBV4-3 and TRBJ1-2; tentatively, D is TRBD1 (5 bases). Trimming cost V 0 bases and J 3 bases, with 8 bases left between them. The CDR3 runs 14 residues. Germline lookup yields CDR1 LGHNA and CDR2 YSLEER. CDR3 sequence (DNA): TGCGCCAGCAGCCAAGATCGACAGCACTATGGCTACACCTTC. Amino acid sequence: CASSQDRQHYGYTF.

The V gene is TRBV4-2, the J gene TRBJ2-7; 11 bases align to TRBD1. Germline-derived CDR1 and CDR2 are LGHNA and YNFKEQ. CDR3 size: 16 residues. V lost 0 bases to trimming and J lost 6 bases; unmatched junction nucleotides: 7. In DNA form, the CDR3 reads TGTGCCAGCAGCCAAGAAGGACAGGGGGCGCGTTTCGAGCAGTACTTC. Amino acids: CASSQEGQGARFEQYF.

This clone was picked up a small number of times. This sequence joins TRBV5-8 and TRBJ1-1; 7 nucleotides agree with TRBD1. CDR3 length: 15 amino acids. CDR1 is SGHTS, CDR2 YDEGEE, per germline. V gave up 2 bases and J gave up 5 bases; unmatched junction bases: 9. CDR3 sequence reads: CASSFDREGRTEAFF. CDR3 DNA sequence: TGTGCCAGCAGCTTCGACAGGGAAGGGCGGACTGAAGCTTTCTTT.

The chain employs TRBV5-6 and TRBJ2-1; 7 positions agree with TRBD1. CDR1 SGHDT and CDR2 YYEEEE come from the germline V gene. With V trimmed by 6 bases and J by 3 bases, 9 bases remained unmatched. The CDR3 is 15 residues long. CDR3 bases: TGTGCCAGCACCCCGAACAGGGGTTACTACAATGAGCAGTTCTTC. Translating it yields CASTPNRGYYNEQFF.

The chain uses TRBV29-1 and TRBJ1-3, with D possibly TRBD1 on 6 matching bases. V lost 7 bases, J lost 0 bases, and 19 bases lay in between. The CDR3 contains 16 residues. Germline CDR1 and CDR2: SQVTM and ANQGSEA. As DNA, the CDR3 is TGCAGCGCTGGAACGACAGGACTGAACTCTGGAAACACCATATATTTT. Its translation is CSAGTTGLNSGNTIYF.

The chain couples TRBV5-1 to TRBJ2-7; 14 positions match TRBD2. This CDR3 has 15 amino acids. CDR1 is SGHRS, CDR2 YFSETQ, per germline. The J segment lost 7 bases and the V segment lost 3 bases, leaving 6 bases of the junction unmatched. CDR3 nucleotide sequence: TGCGCCAGCAGCTCGGGACTAGCGGGGGTCCGGGAGCAGTACTTC. This codes for CASSSGLAGVREQYF.

This chain links TRBV30 with TRBJ1-5, with TRBD1 as a possible D gene (5 bases). The V gene lost 3 bases and the J gene lost 0 bases, with 15 bases spanning the gap. Per the germline V gene, CDR1 is GTSNPN and CDR2 is SVGIG (reference sequence). The CDR3 extends over 16 amino acids. CDR3 bases: TGTGCCTGGAGATTACACGACAGTGGTAGCAATCAGCCCCAGCATTTT. The encoded protein is CAWRLHDSGSNQPQHF.

The V and J genes are TRBV15 and TRBJ2-5, with 8 bases that match TRBD1. V was pared by 3 bases and J by 2 bases, with 5 bases of the junction left unmatched. Germline V gene lookup returns CDR1 LNHNV and CDR2 YYDKDF (reference sequence). The CDR3 runs to 15 residues. The CDR3 sequence is CATSSLDRGQETQYF. The CDR3 DNA reads as TGTGCCACCAGCAGCCTCGACAGGGGACAAGAGACCCAGTACTTC.

The chain is built from TRBV6-4 and TRBJ1-2; 9 positions match TRBD1. V shed 5 bases, J shed 1 base, and the junction held 5 bases outside the gene matches. Germline V lookup: CDR1 MRHNA, CDR2 SNTAGT. This CDR3 has 15 amino acids. The CDR3 loop reads CASSPYRGLNYGYTF. The CDR3 DNA follows: TGTGCCAGCAGTCCCTACAGGGGGCTTAACTATGGCTACACCTTC.

In its sample, this clone was seen once. This chain links TRBV28 with TRBJ1-1; 8 bases fit TRBD1. Germline loops: CDR1 MDHEN, CDR2 SYDVKM. Germline trimming cut 2 bases from V and 7 bases from J; bases unmatched to any gene: 3. The CDR3 extends over 13 amino acids. The CDR3 DNA reads as TGTGCCAGCAGTTTAGGACAGGGAGGTGAAGCTTTCTTT. Translating it yields CASSLGQGGEAFF.

The chain links TRBV12-5 to TRBJ2-4, with 8 bases that match TRBD2. V gave up 8 bases and J gave up 0 bases; unmatched junction bases: 9. Germline loops: CDR1 LGHNT, CDR2 FRNRAP. The CDR3 sequence is 16 residues long. CDR3 region: CASSQSSGPAKNIQYF. As DNA, the CDR3 is TGTGCTAGTTCTCAGTCTAGCGGGCCAGCCAAAAACATTCAGTACTTC.

In this sample, this clone turned up a few times. V gene TRBV6-1 combines with J gene TRBJ2-7; 8 bases agree with TRBD1. The CDR3 totals 11 residues. Germline loops: CDR1 MNHNS, CDR2 SASEGT. V was pared by 6 bases and J by 6 bases, with 1 base of the junction left unmatched. The CDR3 protein is CASRQGGEQYF. The CDR3 DNA reads TGTGCCAGCAGACAGGGGGGCGAGCAGTACTTC.